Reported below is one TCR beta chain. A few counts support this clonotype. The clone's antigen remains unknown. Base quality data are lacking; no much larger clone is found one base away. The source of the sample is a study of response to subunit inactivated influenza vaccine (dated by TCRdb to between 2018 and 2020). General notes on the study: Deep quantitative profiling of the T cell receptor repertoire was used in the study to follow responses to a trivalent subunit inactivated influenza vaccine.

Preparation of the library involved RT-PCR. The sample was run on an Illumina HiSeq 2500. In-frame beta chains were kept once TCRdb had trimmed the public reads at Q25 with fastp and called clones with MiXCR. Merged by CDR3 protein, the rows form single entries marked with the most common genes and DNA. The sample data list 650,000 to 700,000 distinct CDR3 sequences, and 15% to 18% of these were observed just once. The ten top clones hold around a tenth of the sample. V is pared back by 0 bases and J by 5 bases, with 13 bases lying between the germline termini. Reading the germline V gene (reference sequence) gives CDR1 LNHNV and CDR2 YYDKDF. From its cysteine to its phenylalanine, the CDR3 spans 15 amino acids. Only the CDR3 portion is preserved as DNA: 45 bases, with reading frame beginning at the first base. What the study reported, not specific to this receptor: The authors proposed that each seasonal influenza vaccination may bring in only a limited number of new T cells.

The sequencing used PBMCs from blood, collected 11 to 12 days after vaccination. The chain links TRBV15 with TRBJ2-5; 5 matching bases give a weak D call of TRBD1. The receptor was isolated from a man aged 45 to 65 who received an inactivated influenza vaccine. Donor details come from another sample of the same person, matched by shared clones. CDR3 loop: CATSRDLGRAETQYF. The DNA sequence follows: TGTGCCACCAGCAGAGATCTAGGCAGGGCGGAGACCCAGTACTTC.